Each of the 29 T cell receptor beta chains below was sequenced from the same sample in a study of T-cell reconstitution after alpha-beta-depleted transplantation in children. The TCRbeta library incorporated unique molecular identifiers. MiXCR was run by TCRdb on the PCR reads, yielding one entry per CDR3 protein. The data contain about 900,000 distinct CDR3 sequences, about 30% of them singletons. The input for sequencing was PBMCs, mostly from graft donor cells, taken 360 days after TCRalphabeta/CD19-depleted stem cell transplant. These receptors all stem from a boy under two years old who had a stem cell transplant for SCID, so the T cells may come from the graft donor.

The genes are TRBV27 and TRBJ1-1; D unclear. In germline, CDR1 is MNHEY, CDR2 SMNVEV (reference sequence). This CDR3 has 16 residues. Trimming pared 6 bases from V and 3 bases from J, leaving 20 bases between. The DNA of the CDR3 is TGTGCCAGCAGAAAGTACCGCTTACCGGCGGACACTGAAGCTTTCTTT. It specifies CASRKYRLPADTEAFF.

Comments on this clonotype: A read error may account for a junction end that differs from germline. The CDR3 DNA follows: TGCAGTGCTAGAGGTGGACAGAGAGTCTACAAGCAGTACTTC. Translating gives CSARGGQRVYKQYF. The rearrangement joins TRBV20-1 to TRBJ2-7; maybe TRBD1 (6 bases). Germline lookup yields CDR1 DFQATT and CDR2 SNEGSKA (reference sequence). This CDR3 region has 14 residues.

The chain has TRBV7-7 and TRBJ2-5; 13 bases fit TRBD2. Trimming cost V 5 bases and J 5 bases; bases outside gene matches: 5. Germline V CDR1 and CDR2: SSHAT, FNYEAQ (reference sequence). This CDR3 has 15 residues. CDR3 sequence reads: CASSELAGGHETQYF. The DNA for the CDR3 is TGTGCCAGCAGCGAACTAGCGGGGGGGCATGAGACCCAGTACTTC.

At least ten counts were recorded for this clonotype. The chain employs TRBV27 and TRBJ2-2; the match to TRBD2 covers 9 bases. J was trimmed by 6 bases and V by 6 bases; bases with no gene match: 14. Germline V gene lookup returns CDR1 MNHEY and CDR2 SMNVEV (reference sequence). The CDR3 totals 17 residues. As DNA, the CDR3 is TGTGCCAGCAGGGATTCTCCTGGGGCTAGCGGGGCCGGGGAGCTGTTTTTT. Translation gives CASRDSPGASGAGELFF.

The chain's CDR3 is CASSLAGAGGYGYTF. DNA of the CDR3: TGTGCCAGCAGCTTAGCGGGCGCAGGGGGCTATGGCTACACCTTC. The chain recombines TRBV7-9 with TRBJ1-2, with TRBD1 matching 7 bases. CDR3 length equals 15 residues. Unmatched junction bases numbered 5, after V lost 0 bases and J lost 4 bases. Germline values: CDR1 SEHNR, CDR2 FQNEAQ (reference sequence).

The count of this clonotype is one. The J gene is TRBJ2-3, the V gene TRBV27, with a weak D call TRBD1 (6 bases). The V end was cut by 4 bases, the J end by 4 bases, with 12 bases between. The CDR3 runs 14 residues. Germline-derived CDR1 and CDR2 are MNHEY and SMNVEV (reference sequence). The CDR3 region is CASSWGLSADTQYF. CDR3 coding DNA: TGTGCCAGCAGTTGGGGGCTCTCCGCAGATACGCAGTATTTT.

The chain carries TRBV7-9 and TRBJ2-1; D may match TRBD1 or TRBD2 (5 bases each). Between the trimmed V and J ends, which lost 5 bases and 5 bases, there was a span of 13 bases. The CDR3 runs to 14 residues. Germline V gene data show CDR1 as SEHNR and CDR2 as FQNEAQ (reference sequence). The CDR3 DNA reads as TGTGCCAGCAGCGACCGGGGCCCAGACAATGAGCAGTTCTTC. Its protein is CASSDRGPDNEQFF.

The chain recombines TRBV4-1 with TRBJ2-1; D call uncertain. There are 13 residues in the CDR3. Germline assignment: CDR1 MGHRA and CDR2 YSYEKL. The V end lost 0 bases, the J end lost 8 bases, and 8 bases lay between the germline ends. CDR3 sequence (DNA): TGCGCCAGCAGCCAAGACCAGCCCCATGAGCAGTTCTTC. Its protein is CASSQDQPHEQFF.

This clonotype was observed a handful of times. The chain carries TRBV28 and TRBJ2-7; D remains unclear. CDR1 MDHEN and CDR2 SYDVKM come from the germline V gene. CDR3 length: 12 residues. Trimming took off 6 bases at V and 3 bases at J, with 9 bases between the two ends. The CDR3 sequence: CASSPILYEQYF. The CDR3, as DNA: TGTGCCAGCAGCCCCATCCTCTACGAGCAGTACTTC.

This clonotype was seen a few times. This chain uses TRBV15 with TRBJ2-7; D might be TRBD2 (5 bases). V was shortened by 3 bases and J by 2 bases, with 14 bases between the two germline ends. Germline V gene sequence: CDR1 LNHNV, CDR2 YYDKDF (reference sequence). The CDR3 spans 15 residues. CDR3 coding DNA: TGTGCCACCAGCAGTCCTCGGACGCGGGCCTACGAGCAGTACTTC. Protein: CATSSPRTRAYEQYF.

This clonotype turned up a few times. The genes are TRBV6-5 and TRBJ1-1, with 11 bases aligning to TRBD1. From germline, CDR1 is MNHEY and CDR2 SVGAGI. Losses at the gene ends were 2 bases for V and 5 bases for J; bases not matched to a gene: 7. The CDR3 is made up of 16 amino acids. CDR3 DNA: TGTGCCAGCAGTTACGGGACAGGGGGTGGGAGGACTGAAGCTTTCTTT. Translation gives CASSYGTGGGRTEAFF.

This chain joins TRBV6-2 or TRBV6-3 and TRBJ1-1; D is perhaps TRBD1 (6 bases). This CDR3 comprises 14 residues. The V and J ends lost 7 bases and 5 bases respectively, with 17 bases between them. Germline loops: CDR1 MNHEY, CDR2 SVGEGT. CDR3 nucleotides: TGTGCCAGCACCACGGGGGGCCTGGGGACTGAAGCTTTCTTT. This gives the protein CASTTGGLGTEAFF.

The count of this clonotype is one. This chain uses TRBV29-1 with TRBJ1-1, with D perhaps TRBD1 (6 bases). This CDR3 comprises 13 residues. Looked up from germline, CDR1 is SQVTM and CDR2 is ANQGSEA. Trimming took 7 bases from V and 7 from J, leaving 19 bases between them. The CDR3 reads CSAPGQRGVEAFF. DNA for the CDR3: TGCAGCGCCCCCGGACAGAGGGGAGTTGAAGCTTTCTTT. Drawing the rest from reference TRBV29-1 and TRBJ1-1, the complete variable domain is SAVISQKPSRDICQRGTSLTIQCQVDSQVTMMFWYRQQPGQSLTLIATANQGSEATYESGFVIDKFPISRPNLTFSTLTVSNMSPEDSSIYLCSAPGQRGVEAFFGQGTRLTVV.

This clonotype was seen a handful of times. The chain carries TRBV4-1 and TRBJ2-7; TRBD1 might be the D (6 bases). Germline V gene lookup returns CDR1 MGHRA and CDR2 YSYEKL. There are 13 residues in the CDR3. Trimming pared 4 bases from V and 7 bases from J, leaving 14 bases between. The CDR3 protein is CASSLTGMGEQYF. Written as DNA, the CDR3 is TGCGCCAGCAGCCTCACAGGGATGGGGGAGCAGTACTTC.

This clonotype was counted many times. The chain carries TRBV4-1 and TRBJ2-7; D is perhaps TRBD1 (5 bases). CDR3 length equals 15 residues. Trimming took 0 bases from V and 4 from J, leaving 13 bases between them. Germline-derived CDR1 and CDR2 are MGHRA and YSYEKL. In nucleotides, the CDR3 is TGCGCCAGCAGCCAAGACTCGACAGTCCCTTACGAGCAGTACTTC. This sequence encodes CASSQDSTVPYEQYF.

V and J are TRBV12-3 or TRBV12-4 and TRBJ2-7; D is perhaps TRBD1 or TRBD2 (6 bases each). With 5 bases removed from V and 2 bases from J, the gap between germline ends came to 16 bases. The CDR3 covers 15 residues. The CDR3 DNA sequence: TGTGCCAGCAGTGTGTACGGGGGCGAAACCTACGAGCAGTACTTC. This codes for CASSVYGGETYEQYF.

The genes are TRBV29-1 and TRBJ2-1, with D unclear. The germline V gene encodes CDR1 SQVTM and CDR2 ANQGSEA. The CDR3 has 13 residues. V gave up 0 bases and J gave up 8 bases, with 11 bases separating them. Written as DNA, the CDR3 is TGCAGCGTTGAAGATTGGGCCGGGTATGAGCAGTTCTTC. Encoded protein: CSVEDWAGYEQFF.

The chain recombines TRBV11-1 with TRBJ2-6; 9 bases agree with TRBD1. This CDR3 is 18 amino acids long. Trimming removed 0 bases from V and 2 bases from J; junction bases left unmatched: 5. Germline loops: CDR1 SGHAT, CDR2 FQDESV (reference sequence). The CDR3 loop reads CASSLARDRDTGANVLTF. DNA of the CDR3: TGTGCCAGCAGCTTAGCAAGGGACAGGGACACTGGGGCCAACGTCCTGACTTTC. Full variable domain (missing parts from reference TRBV11-1 and TRBJ2-6): EAEVAQSPRYKITEKSQAVAFWCDPISGHATLYWYRQILGQGPELLVQFQDESVVDDSQLPKDRFSAERLKGVDSTLKIQPAELGDSAMYLCASSLARDRDTGANVLTFGAGSRLTVL.

The V gene is TRBV7-2, the J gene TRBJ2-3; 8 nucleotides match TRBD2. From germline, CDR1 is SGHTA and CDR2 FQGNSA. V trimming: 4 bases; J trimming: 10 bases; junction bases outside the gene matches: 10. CDR3 size: 14 residues. CDR3 coding DNA: TGTGCCAGCAGCTCCTTTACCGGGGGGGCCGCGCAGTATTTT. The encoded protein is CASSSFTGGAAQYF.

V usage is TRBV12-3 or TRBV12-4 and J usage is TRBJ1-2; no clear D gene. V was shortened by 5 bases and J by 7 bases, with 8 bases between the two germline ends. The CDR3 runs to 11 residues. Here the CDR3 DNA reads TGTGCCAGCAGTCTTAACGGTGGCTACACCTTC. This encodes CASSLNGGYTF.

This clonotype has more than one count but fewer than ten. The chain couples TRBV20-1 to TRBJ2-4, with no clear D. The CDR3 extends over 13 amino acids. V was shortened by 6 bases and J by 0 bases, with 9 bases between the two germline ends. In germline, CDR1 is DFQATT, CDR2 SNEGSKA (reference sequence). CDR3 region: CSARELAKNIQYF. The DNA for the CDR3 is TGCAGTGCCCGAGAACTAGCCAAAAACATTCAGTACTTC.

This clonotype appeared a few times. The chain uses TRBV10-3 and TRBJ2-7, with D perhaps given as TRBD1 or TRBD2 (6 bases each). The V gene's germline CDR1 is ENHRY and CDR2 SYGVKD. V gave up 0 bases and J gave up 2 bases, with 23 bases separating them. There are 19 residues in the CDR3. The CDR3 DNA reads TGTGCCATCAGTGAGTCGAGGTCTTCATCGGGGGCTGGACCCTACGAGCAGTACTTC. Translated, it gives CAISESRSSSGAGPYEQYF.

This clonotype was observed a handful of times. This chain connects TRBV5-1 to TRBJ2-7; 12 bases agree with TRBD2. J lost 6 bases, V lost 3 bases, and 13 bases had no gene match. CDR1 and CDR2 from the germline V gene are SGHRS and YFSETQ. This CDR3 contains 17 residues. The CDR3, as DNA: TGCGCCAGCAGCTCCGGACTAGCGGGGCGCCGGTATTCCGAGCAGTACTTC. Residues: CASSSGLAGRRYSEQYF.

This clonotype occurred a few times. This chain joins TRBV20-1 and TRBJ2-2, with 7 positions matching TRBD2. The CDR3 runs to 14 residues. With V trimmed by 0 bases and J by 6 bases, 4 bases remained unmatched. Germline CDR1 and CDR2: DFQATT and SNEGSKA (reference sequence). CDR3 DNA: TGCAGTGCTAGAGACCGCCGGGGGGCCGGGGAGCTGTTTTTT. Amino acids: CSARDRRGAGELFF.

This clonotype was counted only a few times. This chain connects TRBV20-1 to TRBJ2-3, with D unresolved. CDR3 length: 12 amino acids. The V gene lost 3 bases and the J gene lost 5 bases, with 9 bases spanning the gap. CDR1 is DFQATT, CDR2 SNEGSKA, per germline (reference sequence). CDR3 coding DNA: TGCAGTGCTAGCGAGTATGTAGATACGCAGTATTTT. Protein sequence: CSASEYVDTQYF.

The chain is built from TRBV12-3 or TRBV12-4 and TRBJ2-1; 9 positions agree with TRBD1. The junction had 10 bases not matched to a gene; V was cut back by 7 bases and J by 6 bases. The CDR3 consists of 15 residues. Written as DNA, the CDR3 is TGTGCCAGCATTAAAGGGACAGGGTCGTTCAATGAGCAGTTCTTC. Encoded protein: CASIKGTGSFNEQFF.

The CDR3 here is CASSNRRVGQPQHF. The CDR3 DNA is TGTGCCAGCAGCAACAGGCGGGTCGGTCAGCCCCAGCATTTT. The chain recombines TRBV19 with TRBJ1-5; tentatively, D is TRBD1 (5 bases). Germline-derived CDR1 and CDR2 are LNHDA and SQIVND (reference sequence). CDR3 length: 14 residues. Deletions cut 9 bases from V and 6 bases from J, with 18 bases between.

This clonotype was picked up a small number of times. The V and J genes are TRBV11-1 and TRBJ2-2; D is possibly TRBD2 (6 bases). CDR1 and CDR2 from the germline V gene are SGHAT and FQDESV (reference sequence). There are 18 residues in the CDR3. Trimming took 2 bases from V and 0 from J, leaving 16 bases between them. CDR3 coding DNA: TGTGCCAGCAGCTTATTGGCTGCGGGGCGCACGAACACCGGGGAGCTGTTTTTT. The encoded protein is CASSLLAAGRTNTGELFF.

The rearrangement uses TRBV2 and TRBJ1-1; D gene uncertain. CDR3 size: 14 residues. Germline V gene sequence: CDR1 SNHLY, CDR2 FYNNEI. Trimming took 6 bases from V and 4 from J, leaving 15 bases between them. CDR3 amino acids: CASSLTPSGTEAFF. The CDR3 DNA reads TGTGCCAGCAGCCTGACACCGTCGGGCACTGAAGCTTTCTTT.